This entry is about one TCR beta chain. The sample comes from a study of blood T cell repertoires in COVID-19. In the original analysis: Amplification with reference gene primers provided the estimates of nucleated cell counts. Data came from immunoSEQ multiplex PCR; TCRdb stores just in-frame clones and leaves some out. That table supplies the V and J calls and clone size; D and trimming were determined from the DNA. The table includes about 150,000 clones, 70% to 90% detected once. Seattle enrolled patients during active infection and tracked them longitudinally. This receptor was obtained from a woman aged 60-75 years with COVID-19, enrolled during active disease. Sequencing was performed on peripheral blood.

The CDR3 loop reads CASSLTPVSDSGRNEQFF. The CDR3 region has the DNA TGTGCCAGCAGCCTTACCCCCGTCAGTGACTCGGGAAGGAATGAGCAGTTCTTC. The genes are TRBV7-8 and TRBJ2-1; tentative D call: TRBD2 (5 bases). The V end was cut by 5 bases, the J end by 7 bases, with 27 bases between. The CDR3 totals 18 residues. Germline V gene lookup returns CDR1 SGHVS and CDR2 FQNEAQ.